The TCR beta chain under discussion was sequenced for a study of stem cell transplantation in POMP-related autoinflammatory disease. Study background: Hypothesis: faulty thymoproteasomes impair CD8+ T-cell selection, skewing TRB repertoires. Study-wide findings and caveats: In patients with PRAID, every analyzed T-cell subset tended to show lower diversity and higher clonality. In PRAID patients, the number of distinct TRB V-J gene pairings was restricted.

Prominent immunodeficiency with autoinflammation defined PRAID. Using immunoSEQ multiplex PCR, the repertoire was profiled, and TCRdb retains in-frame clones only, with some absent. This table holds more than 25,000 clones, around 88% found once. Details on this clone: Its antigen is not identified.

The sequencing used CD4+ T cells from PBMCs, collected before stem cell transplantation. This clonotype was obtained from a human donor with POMP-related autoinflammation and immune dysregulation (PRAID).

In nucleotides, the CDR3 is TGTGCCAGCAGTTACCAATCAGATTCCCTAAGGGAGCAGTACTTC. Protein sequence: CASSYQSDSLREQYF. The V and J genes are TRBV6-5 and TRBJ2-7, with unresolved D. Germline CDR1 is MNHEY and CDR2 is SVGAGI. The CDR3 spans 15 residues. The V gene lost 2 bases and the J gene lost 7 bases, with 18 bases spanning the gap.